The rows below give T cell receptor beta chains drawn from one sample of a study of CD8+CD57+ T cells in acquired aplastic anemia. Via MiXCR, TCRdb re-called the reads, giving one row per CDR3 protein. The table has about 120,000 distinct CDR3 sequences, 58% seen once; the top ten hold 25% to 30%. The sequenced material came from sorted CD4+, CD8+, or CD8+CD57+ T cells (not recorded which) from PBMCs. The origin of the receptors is a human donor with aplastic anemia. CDR3s include the opening cysteine and the closing phenylalanine or tryptophan. The D gene is left open where the match is weak. A row's size may be missing; if present it is once, few, many or a size class.

d_gene,abundance,v_gene,j_gene,CDR3nt,CDR3aa
TRBD2,-,TRBV10-3,TRBJ2-3,TGTGCCATCCCCAGCGGGAGCCGGGATACGCAGTATTTT,CAIPSGSRDTQYF
-,-,TRBV7-2,TRBJ2-3,TGTGCCAGCAGCACCAGTTCGGCCGCAGATACGCAGTATTTT,CASSTSSAADTQYF
-,-,TRBV2,TRBJ2-2,TGTGCCAGCAGTCTGGGTTTCGGGGAGCTGTTTTTT,CASSLGFGELFF
-,once,TRBV7-8,TRBJ2-1,TGTGCCAGCAGCTTCGTTCAAGCGGAGCAGTTCTTC,CASSFVQAEQFF
-,many,TRBV9,TRBJ2-7,TGTGCCAGCAGCGTAGGCGGTCCCCCCTACGAGCAGTACTTC,CASSVGGPPYEQYF
TRBD1,-,TRBV10-3,TRBJ2-7,TGTGCCACCGGGACAGGGCTAAAAGATTACGAGCAGTACTTC,CATGTGLKDYEQYF
-,-,TRBV7-2,TRBJ1-5,TGTGCCAGCAGCTTAGCCAATCAGCCCCAGCATTTT,CASSLANQPQHF
-,-,TRBV4-2,TRBJ2-7,TGTGCCAGCAGCCAACCCCCGGGGTTGGTCGAGCAGTACTTC,CASSQPPGLVEQYF
-,-,TRBV20-1,TRBJ1-2,TGCAGTGCTAGGCCTGGGACATTTTATGGCTACACCTTC,CSARPGTFYGYTF
-,-,TRBV5-5,TRBJ1-1,TGTGCCAGCAGCCCTTACCCTGGGGACACTGAAGCTTTCTTT,CASSPYPGDTEAFF
TRBD1,many,TRBV2,TRBJ1-1,TGTGCCAGCAGTGACCGAAGACAGGGGGACACTGAAGCTTTCTTT,CASSDRRQGDTEAFF
-,-,TRBV29-1,TRBJ1-3,TGCAGCGTTGTTGTCAGGGCTCCTGGAAACACCATATATTTT,CSVVVRAPGNTIYF
-,-,TRBV7-6,TRBJ2-7,TGTGCCAGCAGCCTAAATCAGCGGAGCTACGAGCAGTACTTC,CASSLNQRSYEQYF
TRBD1,few,TRBV28,TRBJ2-7,TGTGCCAGCAGTTTGGGGACAGGGTTCTACGAGCAGTACTTC,CASSLGTGFYEQYF
-,-,TRBV2,TRBJ2-7,TGTGCCAGCAGCGGAGCCTACGAGCAGTACTTC,CASSGAYEQYF
-,-,TRBV27,TRBJ1-2,TGTGCCAGCAGTTTATCGGGGACGAGTGGCTACACCTTC,CASSLSGTSGYTF
-,-,TRBV6-5,TRBJ1-1,TGTGCCAGCAGTTACTCGATGGGAAACACTGAAGCTTTCTTT,CASSYSMGNTEAFF
-,-,TRBV4-1,TRBJ2-5,TGCGCCAGCAGCCAAGAGCAGGGCAGGCAGACCCAGTACTTC,CASSQEQGRQTQYF
TRBD1,many,TRBV19,TRBJ1-5,TGTGCCACCGAGACCGGGACAGGGAGTCAGCCCCAGCATTTT,CATETGTGSQPQHF
TRBD2,-,TRBV10-3,TRBJ2-1,TGTGCCATCAGTGAGTCGCTGGCGGGAGGGGTGAATGAGCAGTTCTTC,CAISESLAGGVNEQFF
-,many,TRBV11-3,TRBJ2-7,TGTGCCAGCAGCTTTTCAGGGTCCTACGAGCAGTACTTC,CASSFSGSYEQYF
-,few,TRBV7-9,TRBJ2-1,TGTGCCAGCAGCTTAACGGGCAATGAGCAGTTCTTC,CASSLTGNEQFF
-,-,TRBV15,TRBJ2-7,TGTGCCACCAGCAGAGATCAATCCGCGGGGAACTTCTACGAGCAGTACTTC,CATSRDQSAGNFYEQYF
TRBD2,once,TRBV19,TRBJ2-5,TGTGCCAGTAGTATGACTAGCGGACAAGAGACCCAGTACTTC,CASSMTSGQETQYF
-,few,TRBV27,TRBJ1-1,TGTGCCAGCACCCCTAGGGGGAACACTGAAGCTTTCTTT,CASTPRGNTEAFF
-,-,TRBV7-9,TRBJ2-7,TGTGCCAGCAGCTTACCCCCCCGCTCCTACGAGCAGTACTTC,CASSLPPRSYEQYF
TRBD1,-,TRBV2,TRBJ2-2,TGTGCCAGCAGTGGAGCAGGGGGCGGACGGTACACCGGGGAGCTGTTTTTT,CASSGAGGGRYTGELFF
TRBD1,-,TRBV2,TRBJ1-2,TGTGCCAGCGGATATAACGACAGGGGCACCGGCTACACCTTC,CASGYNDRGTGYTF
-,-,TRBV2,TRBJ2-7,TGTGCCAGCAGTGACGGCATGGGCGAGCAGTACTTC,CASSDGMGEQYF
-,-,TRBV15,TRBJ2-3,TGTGCCACCAGCCCCACCCGGATGGGCACAGATACGCAGTATTTT,CATSPTRMGTDTQYF
TRBD1,many,TRBV27,TRBJ1-6,TGTGCCAGCAGTGTCCAACAAGACAGGGGCAATTCACCCCTCCACTTT,CASSVQQDRGNSPLHF
-,many,TRBV7-9,TRBJ1-1,TGTGCCAGCAGCTTAGGCAGTGGGGACACTGAAGCTTTCTTT,CASSLGSGDTEAFF
-,once,TRBV29-1,TRBJ2-1,TGCAGCGTTGCCCACTGGCCGTTCTTC,CSVAHWPFF
-,-,TRBV7-2,TRBJ1-1,TGTGCCAGCAGCTTAGTTACCGTTACAGTTGAAGCTTTCTTT,CASSLVTVTVEAFF
-,-,TRBV7-8,TRBJ1-3,TGTGCCAGCAGCGCCAACCTTCTCGTCTCTGGAAACACCATATATTTT,CASSANLLVSGNTIYF
-,once,TRBV29-1,TRBJ2-5,TGCAGCGTTGAAGTTCAGGAAGAGACCCAGTACTTC,CSVEVQEETQYF